This T cell receptor (beta chain) was identified during a study of vaccination and CD4 T cells after COVID-19. Background on the study: For control cultures, the treatment was a CEFX pool, an HIV-1 Nef pool, or no peptide.

This clonotype appeared once. The antigen is undetermined. Described treatment: roughly 11-day PBMC culture with coronavirus spike peptide pools or control peptides (ViraFEST assay). Sequencing of DNA taken from cultured CD4+ T cells relied on the Oncomine TCR Beta short-read assay. TCRdb re-called the PCR reads with MiXCR, one entry per CDR3 protein. The data contain more than 2,500 distinct CDR3 sequences, about half of them seen just once; the ten biggest clones take up approximately 17%. The sample comprised CD4+ T cells from blood, cultured in vitro. The sequence was obtained from a human donor who had recovered from COVID-19.

CDR3 sequence: CASSYRDRGYTIYF. The CDR3 nucleotides are TGTGCCAGCAGTTACCGGGACAGGGGATACACCATATATTTT. The chain employs TRBV6-5 and TRBJ1-3; TRBD1 matches at 10 bases. Unmatched junction bases numbered 3, after V lost 2 bases and J lost 8 bases. CDR3 length: 14 residues. Looked up from germline, CDR1 is MNHEY and CDR2 is SVGAGI.